This T cell receptor (beta chain) was captured by sequencing in a study of shared clonotypes between healthy human individuals (dated by TCRdb to the early 2020s). At the level of the whole study: A few men and two women, aged 18 to 49 years, made up the cohort. For each donor, CD4 naive and CD4 memory were each run on three plates, CD8 naive on two plates, and CD8 memory on one plate. To estimate repertoire size and how much clonotypes are shared between individuals, the study performed deep sequencing of blood TCR repertoires from roughly five healthy adults. To increase sequencing depth and limit assay-specific biases, different laboratories used diverse techniques to prepare libraries and sequence TCR repertoires. Each donor's leukapheresis produced roughly between about 0.8 and 8.9 billion PBMCs.

Per the germline V gene, KGHSH is the CDR1 and LQKENI is the CDR2. Trimming at the junction amounts to 5 bases on V and 0 bases on J, and the germline ends lie 14 bases apart. The CDR3 runs 15 amino acids, cysteine and phenylalanine included. CDR3 DNA only is kept here, 45 bases in frame from base 1. This clone appeared many times. Its recognized antigen is unknown. Base qualities are not provided; no much larger clone lies one nucleotide away. The donors were healthy, HIV-negative adults with no recently reported acute infections or vaccinations. Every donor was a Caucasian adult living in Nashville, Tennessee, USA. Magnetic negative selection was used to enrich CD4+ T cells, after which naive cells were positively selected on CD45RA and the negative fraction became the memory subset. Blood was obtained by leukapheresis, after which PBMCs were separated by Ficoll-Histopaque density gradient centrifugation and cryopreserved in liquid nitrogen vapor phase. Purity and quantity of every magnetically sorted T cell population were checked by analytical flow cytometry. From each sorted fraction, genomic DNA was isolated and quantified by UV absorbance on a Nanodrop 2000c.

General conclusions and limits of the study: Pairwise subsampling led to the expectation that sequencing depth would affect the degree of clonotype sharing among donors. When a handful of donors were compared, the shared fraction of clonotypes was 5% to 6.5% for naive CD4, 3% to 4% for naive CD8, 2.3% for memory CD4, and 0.3% to 0.5% for memory CD8. Only blood was sampled, and tissue TCR repertoires likely differ from those in blood. Clonotypes shared by all four sorted-subset donors showed higher generation probabilities than non-shared clonotypes. Even with the large sequencing depth, rarefaction of the sorted-subset datasets indicated that sequencing was incomplete. Because the study included only a small number of donors, the genetic and exposure-history diversity represented was limited. Naive subsets generally had larger estimated clonotype richness than memory subsets.

Using the deep immunoSEQ assay, TCR CDR3 regions were amplified from genomic DNA by multiplex PCR. Extracted genomic DNA from each cell subset was spread evenly across all wells of several immunoSEQ 96-well plates, with each plate serving as a replicate. For sorted subsets, around 0.2 ug genomic DNA, equal to 30,000 or so T cell genomes, was loaded into each replicate PCR. Purified libraries were quantified with a Qubit 3.0 fluorometer, sized on a Bioanalyzer 2100, and re-quantified with the KAPA Library Quantification kit. Each immunoSEQ 96-well plate was sequenced on its own single-read 150-cycle Illumina NextSeq 550 flow cell. Under the source paper's analysis protocol: Because the immunoSEQ output held only junctional sequences and lacked quality scores, the filtering could not match the filtering applied to full-length reads. Sequences were annotated with PyIR, a Python wrapper for IgBLAST v1.9, and V/J genes and CDR3 were assigned using IMGT germline references. Reads were filtered out if the reads had weak V/J assignments (E-value above 1e-6), no CDR3, stop codons, out-of-frame junctions, or ambiguous translated residues. V3J clonotypes were defined by identical inferred V gene, J gene, and CDR3 amino acid sequence. Percentage overlap between repertoires was computed as shared unique clonotypes divided by the size of the smaller repertoire. Three approaches were used to assess repertoire richness: RTK rarefaction, the Chao1 estimator, and Recon v2.1 estimates of unobserved clonotypes. Generation probabilities were computed with OLGA for all TCRbeta clonotypes obtained by the gDNA method from several donors. TCRdb mirrors the immuneACCESS table, restricted to in-frame sequences. Some clones are absent from its copies; in checked studies, under half trace to an unresolved V gene, and the reason for the others is unknown. D and trimming come from the DNA, and the V and J calls and clone size come from that table. For this sample there are approximately 720,000 clones; around 72% appear just once. The top ten constitute 1.8% of the sample.

The TCR sequence derives from a woman aged 25 to 39 in good health. Here the chain combines TRBV18 and TRBJ2-7; no D segment can be confidently identified. The sequencing sample was made of memory CD4+ T cells sorted from blood. This sample's cell subset or site label indicates: CD45RA-negative fraction. CDR3 region: CASSDLGQSSYEQYF. The nucleotide sequence is given as TGTGCCAGCTCAGACCTCGGGCAGAGCTCCTACGAGCAGTACTTC.